A single sample is the source of the 13 T cell receptor beta chains below, sequenced in a study of CD8+ T cells in alopecia areata. Treatment meaning: oral pan-JAK inhibitor, 5-10 mg twice daily. As the sequencing template, cDNA was produced by extracting RNA and reverse transcribing it. Repertoires were generated with immunoSEQ multiplex PCR, while TCRdb's copy carries only in-frame clones and drops some. The sample has about 220,000 clones, 50% to 60% seen once; the top ten hold 1.6%. The input for sequencing was CD4+ T cells sorted from blood, taken at week 4, from a patient treated with tofacitinib. The receptors here all came from a human donor with alopecia areata.

Only a few counts were recorded for this clone. The sample contains more than one DNA sequence encoding this CDR3. The V call is TRBV4-3, the J call TRBJ2-3; no clear D gene. The CDR3 is made up of 15 amino acids. V was cut by 1 base and J by 2 bases, with 10 bases left in between. Germline CDR1 is LGHNA and CDR2 is YSLEER. The CDR3 bases are TGCGCCAGCAGCCAAGTAGGTGGAGACACAGATACGCAGTATTTT. Residues: CASSQVGGDTDTQYF.

The V and J genes are TRBV30 and TRBJ2-7, with 8 bases fitting TRBD2. The CDR3 consists of 15 residues. Losses at the gene ends were 3 bases for V and 1 base for J; bases not matched to a gene: 8. From germline, CDR1 is GTSNPN and CDR2 SVGIG (reference sequence). CDR3 protein: CAWRLSGVASYEQYF. The CDR3 region has the DNA TGTGCCTGGAGACTTAGCGGGGTAGCGTCCTACGAGCAGTACTTC.

This chain links TRBV7-2 with TRBJ2-1; D unresolved. The germline gives CDR1 SGHTA, CDR2 FQGNSA. CDR3 length: 14 amino acids. The ends were cut back, 7 bases at V and 5 bases at J, with 15 bases in the middle. The CDR3 region has the DNA TGTGCCAGCAAATCGGATCCCCTTAACAATGAGCAGTTCTTC. Translated, it gives CASKSDPLNNEQFF.

This chain joins TRBV2 and TRBJ2-4; no definite D call. CDR1 SNHLY and CDR2 FYNNEI come from the germline V gene. Trimming shortened V by 0 bases and J by 15 bases, and 15 bases separated the two germline ends. The length of the CDR3 is 13 residues. The CDR3 loop reads CASSEASWNVPYF. In DNA, the CDR3 is TGTGCCAGCAGTGAAGCCTCTTGGAACGTTCCGTACTTC.

This chain joins TRBV5-1 and TRBJ1-6, with unresolved D. The CDR3 spans 15 residues. The germline V gene encodes CDR1 SGHRS and CDR2 YFSETQ. V was cut by 4 bases and J by 8 bases, with 16 bases left in between. CDR3 DNA sequence: TGCGCCAGCAGCAGGAGGGTGGACGGGGATTCACCCCTCCACTTT. This sequence encodes CASSRRVDGDSPLHF.

This sequence joins TRBV6-5 and TRBJ1-6, with no clear D. Germline assignment: CDR1 MNHEY and CDR2 SVGAGI. This CDR3 is built from 14 residues. Trimming removed 5 bases from V and 6 bases from J, with 11 bases in between. The CDR3 loop is CASSQGRLNSPLHF. The DNA for the CDR3 is TGTGCCAGCAGTCAAGGACGGCTTAATTCACCCCTCCACTTT.

This sequence joins TRBV29-1 and TRBJ2-2; 7 bases fit TRBD1. Trimming took 3 bases from V and 3 from J; bases not matched to a gene: 4. Per the germline V gene, CDR1 is SQVTM and CDR2 is ANQGSEA. The CDR3 length is 14 residues. The CDR3 region is CSVEGDRYTGELFF. The CDR3 bases are TGCAGCGTTGAGGGGGACAGATACACCGGGGAGCTGTTTTTT.

J is TRBJ1-1 and V is TRBV5-1; TRBD1 agrees at 7 bases. Germline loops: CDR1 SGHRS, CDR2 YFSETQ. V was clipped by 5 bases and J by 1 base; unmatched bases: 5. This CDR3 region has 14 residues. The CDR3 here is CASRSGDRNTEAFF. CDR3 in DNA: TGCGCCAGCAGATCCGGGGACAGGAACACTGAAGCTTTCTTT.

The chain combines TRBV30 with TRBJ2-3, with 7 bases that match TRBD1. Per the germline V gene, CDR1 is GTSNPN and CDR2 is SVGIG (reference sequence). V shed 0 bases, J shed 10 bases, and the junction held 10 bases outside the gene matches. There are 14 residues in the CDR3. The CDR3 sequence: CAWSVCKQGCAQYF. The CDR3 nucleotides are TGTGCCTGGAGTGTTTGCAAACAGGGGTGTGCGCAGTATTTT.

V is TRBV5-1 and J is TRBJ1-5; no reliable D call. The CDR3 runs 13 residues. The germline V gene encodes CDR1 SGHRS and CDR2 YFSETQ. V gave up 3 bases and J gave up 6 bases, with 10 bases separating them. The CDR3 bases are TGCGCCAGCAGCTCGAATCCGGGTCAGCCCCAGCATTTT. Translation: CASSSNPGQPQHF.

J is TRBJ1-1 and V is TRBV5-4, with no clear D. CDR1 is SGHNT, CDR2 YYREEE, per germline (reference sequence). The CDR3 extends over 13 amino acids. The germline V and J ends were trimmed by 0 bases and 3 bases, with 6 bases remaining between them. In DNA form, the CDR3 reads TGTGCCAGCAGCTTGGGCGTAGACACTGAAGCTTTCTTT. Protein: CASSLGVDTEAFF.

J is TRBJ2-7 and V is TRBV6-1, with a weak D call TRBD1 (6 bases). From germline, CDR1 is MNHNS and CDR2 SASEGT. V was shortened by 10 bases and J by 2 bases, with 18 bases between the two germline ends. The CDR3 spans 14 residues. CDR3 DNA: TGTGCCATCCAGAGTCGGACAGCTACCTACGAGCAGTACTTC. The encoded protein is CAIQSRTATYEQYF.

About this clone itself: Other DNA sequences in the sample encode the same CDR3. The V and J genes are TRBV7-2 and TRBJ1-1; no definite D call. In germline, CDR1 is SGHTA, CDR2 FQGNSA. Trimming took off 5 bases at V and 1 base at J, with 8 bases between the two ends. The CDR3 is 13 amino acids. The CDR3 sequence is CASSPLGNTEAFF. CDR3 DNA sequence: TGTGCCAGCAGCCCCCTAGGGAACACTGAAGCTTTCTTT.